The 7 T cell receptor beta chains reported below all come from one sample, sequenced in a study of blood T cell repertoires in COVID-19. Clones were read by immunoSEQ multiplex PCR, and TCRdb kept only the in-frame ones, dropping some. The table shows some 240,000 clones, with around 82% occurring only once. Sequences were obtained from peripheral blood. The receptors were sampled from a human donor in a cohort sampled during active COVID-19.

J is TRBJ2-7 and V is TRBV4-3; D might be TRBD1 (5 bases). The V gene lost 2 bases and the J gene lost 3 bases, with 11 bases spanning the gap. Germline V CDR1 and CDR2: LGHNA, YSLEER. The CDR3 contains 14 residues. The CDR3 nucleotides read TGCGCCAGCAGCCAATACACAGGACGCTACGAGCAGTACTTC. Residues: CASSQYTGRYEQYF.

The genes are TRBV7-2 and TRBJ1-4; tentatively, D is TRBD1 (6 bases). V gave up 2 bases and J gave up 2 bases, with 15 bases separating them. From germline, CDR1 is SGHTA and CDR2 FQGNSA. The CDR3 is 17 residues long. The CDR3 is CASSLHPPGATNEKLFF. The CDR3 nucleotides are TGTGCCAGCAGCTTACACCCCCCAGGGGCGACTAATGAAAAACTGTTTTTT. The variable domain in full, completed from reference TRBV7-2 and TRBJ1-4, reads GAGVSQSPSNKVTEKGKDVELRCDPISGHTALYWYRQSLGQGLEFLIYFQGNSAPDKSGLPSDRFSAERTGGSVSTLTIQRTQQEDSAVYLCASSLHPPGATNEKLFFGSGTQLSVL.

The chain links TRBV28 to TRBJ1-2, with D possibly matching TRBD1 (5 bases). V was shortened by 5 bases and J by 6 bases, with 13 bases between the two germline ends. The germline CDR1 and CDR2 sequences are MDHEN and SYDVKM. CDR3 length: 13 amino acids. The CDR3 here is CASSLPGRNGYTF. CDR3 DNA sequence: TGTGCCAGCAGTCTCCCAGGGCGGAATGGCTACACCTTC.

The J gene is TRBJ2-5, the V gene TRBV25-1; TRBD1 might be the D (5 bases). Germline CDR1 MGHDK, CDR2 SYGVNS. V lost 0 bases, J lost 2 bases, and 16 bases lay in between. This CDR3 region has 17 residues. This chain's CDR3 is CASSEYVRAGDQETQYF. Written as DNA, the CDR3 is TGTGCCAGCAGTGAATATGTCAGGGCAGGAGATCAAGAGACCCAGTACTTC.

This clone was counted only a few times. The V call is TRBV3-1 (or the pseudogene TRBV3-2), the J call TRBJ1-5; D is unclear. Germline CDR1 reads LGHDT; CDR2 reads YNNKEL (reference sequence). The CDR3 runs 15 residues. V gave up 1 base and J gave up 0 bases, with 7 bases separating them. For the CDR3, the DNA is TGTGCCAGCAGCCAAGGCGATTATAGCAATCAGCCCCAGCATTTT. Translation gives CASSQGDYSNQPQHF.

The chain has TRBV27 and TRBJ1-6; D gene ambiguous. The CDR3 is 15 residues long. CDR1 and CDR2 from the germline V gene are MNHEY and SMNVEV (reference sequence). V lost 6 bases to trimming and J lost 8 bases, with 17 bases between them. The CDR3 coding sequence is TGTGCCAGCAGCCCGGATGGACTGTACTATTCACCCCTCCACTTT. It yields the protein CASSPDGLYYSPLHF.

V usage is TRBV18 and J usage is TRBJ2-6; D not resolved. Trimming left V 0 bases short and J 0 bases short, with 18 bases between. The CDR3 contains 20 residues. The V gene's germline CDR1 is KGHSH and CDR2 LQKENI. CDR3: CASSPPVGLGTNSGANVLTF. The CDR3 DNA sequence: TGTGCCAGCTCACCACCTGTAGGTTTGGGCACCAACTCTGGGGCCAACGTCCTGACTTTC.